What follows are 20 T cell receptor beta chains derived from one specimen sequenced in a study of blood T cells in healthy people across ages. For the second PCR, which ran for about 6 to 11 cycles, a sample-barcoded 5' primer and a J-beta primer mix were used. Each CDR3 protein is one row after TCRdb ran MiXCR on the 5' RACE reads. Of about a million distinct CDR3 sequences listed, roughly 47% are singletons. The sequencing input was blood. The receptors were gathered from a woman aged 60-75 years in good health.

CDR3 sequence (DNA): TGTGCCAGCAGCCCCGGGACTAGCGACTACGAGCAGTACTTC. Residues: CASSPGTSDYEQYF. The chain carries TRBV9 and TRBJ2-5; 10 bases map to TRBD2. TRBJ2-7 matches the DNA end more closely, so the J call is doubtful. The CDR3 extends over 14 amino acids. Germline V gene data show CDR1 as SGDLS and CDR2 as YYNGEE.

The J gene is TRBJ2-1, the V gene TRBV6-2 or TRBV6-3, with TRBD2 identical over 10 bases. Unmatched junction bases numbered 15, after V lost 4 bases and J lost 12 bases. CDR3 length: 16 residues. From germline, CDR1 is MNHEY and CDR2 SVGEGT. The CDR3 is CASSSPLGLAGVGQFF. DNA for the CDR3: TGTGCCAGCAGTTCCCCCCTCGGCCTAGCGGGAGTGGGGCAGTTCTTC.

V is TRBV20-1 and J is TRBJ2-1, with D possibly matching TRBD2 (6 bases). The CDR3 runs to 18 residues. The V end was cut by 3 bases, the J end by 3 bases, with 24 bases between. From germline, CDR1 is DFQATT and CDR2 SNEGSKA (reference sequence). The CDR3 DNA reads TGCAGTGCTAGGTCCTTTTGGCGAAGCGGGCACTTCTACAATGAGCAGTTCTTC. It translates to CSARSFWRSGHFYNEQFF.

This clonotype showed up just a few times. The CDR3 DNA reads TGTGCCAGCAGCTTAGATGGCGCAGGGTTCTCCTACGAGCAGTACTTC. Its protein product is CASSLDGAGFSYEQYF. The rearrangement joins TRBV11-2 to TRBJ2-7; D perhaps matches TRBD1 (5 bases). CDR1 SGHAT and CDR2 FQNNGV come from the germline V gene. Trimming pared 0 bases from V and 0 bases from J, leaving 12 bases between. The CDR3 is 16 residues long.

This rearrangement joins TRBV20-1 to TRBJ2-3; 9 nucleotides match TRBD2. Germline V CDR1 and CDR2: DFQATT, SNEGSKA (reference sequence). CDR3 length equals 18 residues. Trimming at V came to 6 bases and at J to 0 bases, leaving 16 bases not matched to a gene. CDR3 nucleotide sequence: TGCAGTGCCCTGAATCCCTTAGCGGGAGTAAGGAGCACAGATACGCAGTATTTT. Its translation: CSALNPLAGVRSTDTQYF.

CDR3 protein: CASSLGLGPAGQYF. CDR3 sequence (DNA): TGTGCCAGCAGCCTAGGACTGGGGCCCGCGGGCCAGTACTTC. V gene TRBV7-9 combines with J gene TRBJ2-5; D might be TRBD1 or TRBD2, each matching 5 bases. The CDR3 totals 14 residues. The V and J ends lost 5 bases and 10 bases respectively, with 20 bases between them. Germline CDR1 reads SEHNR; CDR2 reads FQNEAQ (reference sequence).

This chain uses TRBV30 with TRBJ1-2; D remains unclear. This CDR3 spans 14 amino acids. Germline V lookup: CDR1 GTSNPN, CDR2 SVGIG (reference sequence). V shed 6 bases and J shed 0 bases, with 14 bases lying between them. CDR3 in DNA: TGTGCCTGTACACTTCAGAGAGCTAACTATGGCTACACCTTC. Translating it yields CACTLQRANYGYTF.

A few counts support this clonotype. The J gene is TRBJ2-2, the V gene TRBV7-3; D is uncertain. The CDR3 loop spans 15 amino acids. With 1 base removed from V and 1 base from J, the gap between germline ends came to 7 bases. Germline V gene lookup returns CDR1 SGHTA and CDR2 FQGTGA. CDR3 sequence (DNA): TGTGCCAGCAGCTTAATTGCCAGGAACACCGGGGAGCTGTTTTTT. Translation: CASSLIARNTGELFF.

This clonotype appeared a few times. The chain carries TRBV30 and TRBJ2-7; D gene unclear. CDR3 length equals 11 residues. The germline V and J ends were trimmed by 1 base and 2 bases, with 3 bases remaining between them. Germline lookup yields CDR1 GTSNPN and CDR2 SVGIG (reference sequence). Written as DNA, the CDR3 is TGTGCCTGGAGTGGGACCTACGAGCAGTACTTC. This encodes CAWSGTYEQYF. Supplemented by reference TRBV30 and TRBJ2-7, the full variable domain reads SQTIHQWPATLVQPVGSPLSLECTVEGTSNPNLYWYRQAAGRGLQLLFYSVGIGQISSEVPQNLSASRPQDRQFILSSKKLLLSDSGFYLCAWSGTYEQYFGPGTRLTVT.

V is TRBV6-2 or TRBV6-3 and J is TRBJ2-5; tentative D call: TRBD2 (5 bases). Per the germline V gene, CDR1 is MNHEY and CDR2 is SVGEGT. CDR3 length: 17 residues. With 4 bases removed from V and 7 bases from J, the gap between germline ends came to 25 bases. This chain's CDR3 is CASSSITAPHGKWTQYF. In DNA, the CDR3 is TGTGCCAGCAGTTCCATAACCGCACCACACGGGAAATGGACCCAGTACTTC.

The CDR3 loop reads CASGPDPRPYEQYF. The CDR3 DNA follows: TGTGCCAGCGGCCCGGATCCGAGACCCTACGAGCAGTACTTC. This chain uses TRBV27 with TRBJ2-7; D is undetermined. V lost 8 bases to trimming and J lost 2 bases, with 16 bases between them. The CDR3 totals 14 residues. Looked up from germline, CDR1 is MNHEY and CDR2 is SMNVEV (reference sequence).

The V gene is TRBV5-1, the J gene TRBJ2-5; maybe TRBD1 (5 bases). TRBJ2-7 matches the DNA end more closely, so the J call is doubtful. The germline V gene has CDR1 SGHRS and CDR2 YFSETQ. The CDR3 spans 14 residues. CDR3 in DNA: TGCGCCAGCAGCTTGGGACAGTACCCCAACGAGCAGTACTTC. This codes for CASSLGQYPNEQYF.

The chain links TRBV6-6 to TRBJ1-1; 8 nucleotides agree with TRBD1. The germline V gene has CDR1 MNHNY and CDR2 SVGAGI (reference sequence). The V and J ends lost 0 bases and 11 bases, in that order; junction bases with no gene match: 8. This CDR3 spans 14 amino acids. In nucleotides, the CDR3 is TGTGCCAGCAGTTACTCAGGACAGGGAGGACTTGCTTTCTTT. This encodes CASSYSGQGGLAFF.

The rearrangement joins TRBV4-1 to TRBJ2-7; 11 nucleotides line up with TRBD2. V lost 2 bases and J lost 2; bases outside the gene matches: 2. CDR3 size: 15 residues. Per germline, CDR1 MGHRA and CDR2 YSYEKL. Here the CDR3 DNA reads TGCGCCAGCAGCCAAATGACTAGCGGGGCCTACGAGCAGTACTTC. It yields the protein CASSQMTSGAYEQYF.

This clonotype was seen only a few times. The CDR3 loop is CSARLGLAKNIQYF. DNA for the CDR3: TGCAGTGCTAGACTTGGGTTAGCCAAAAACATTCAGTACTTC. This sequence joins TRBV20-1 and TRBJ2-4; D is ambiguous. Trimming removed 2 bases at V and 0 bases at J, with 8 bases between. The CDR3 covers 14 residues. CDR1 and CDR2 (germline): DFQATT, SNEGSKA (reference sequence).

This clonotype turned up a few times. The J gene is TRBJ2-7, the V gene TRBV7-8; D is uncertain. The CDR3 has 12 residues. Trimming removed 4 bases at V and 1 base at J, with 5 bases between. Germline V lookup: CDR1 SGHVS, CDR2 FQNEAQ. The CDR3 nucleotides read TGTGCCAGCAGCTGGATTTCCTACGAGCAGTACTTC. Amino acid sequence: CASSWISYEQYF.

The CDR3 protein is CASSFGQGAKNIQYF. The CDR3 coding sequence is TGTGCCAGCAGTTTTGGCCAGGGGGCCAAAAACATTCAGTACTTC. The rearrangement uses TRBV12-3 or TRBV12-4 and TRBJ2-4; maybe TRBD1 (6 bases). The V end lost 3 bases, the J end lost 1 base, and 10 bases lay between the germline ends. The CDR3 totals 15 residues.

The rearrangement joins TRBV7-9 to TRBJ2-2; maybe TRBD2 (6 bases). Germline lookup yields CDR1 SEHNR and CDR2 FQNEAQ (reference sequence). Trimming removed 8 bases at V and 6 bases at J, with 22 bases between. This CDR3 region has 16 residues. CDR3: CASRQPRETGAGELFF. The DNA for the CDR3 is TGTGCCAGCCGACAACCCAGGGAGACGGGGGCCGGGGAGCTGTTTTTT. The variable domain in full, with the rest retrieved from reference TRBV7-9 and TRBJ2-2, is DTGVSQNPRHKITKRGQNVTFRCDPISEHNRLYWYRQTLGQGPEFLTYFQNEAQLEKSRLLSDRFSAERPKGSFSTLEIQRTEQGDSAMYLCASRQPRETGAGELFFGEGSRLTVL.

This clonotype has only a few counts. The V and J genes are TRBV20-1 and TRBJ1-2; D uncertain. With 1 base removed from V and 2 bases from J, the gap between germline ends came to 11 bases. Germline V lookup: CDR1 DFQATT, CDR2 SNEGSKA (reference sequence). The CDR3 is 14 amino acids. The CDR3 DNA reads as TGCAGTGCTAGAGCCCGGGCAGGAAACTATGGCTACACCTTC. The encoded protein is CSARARAGNYGYTF.

The CDR3 is CASSQRHSSYEQYF. As DNA, the CDR3 is TGCGCCAGCAGCCAAAGGCACAGCTCATACGAGCAGTACTTC. This sequence joins TRBV4-1 and TRBJ2-7; D gene unclear. The CDR3 has 14 amino acids. Trimming cost V 2 bases and J 4 bases, with 12 bases left between them. Per the germline V gene, CDR1 is MGHRA and CDR2 is YSYEKL.